Below, 28 T cell receptor beta chains from the same sample are listed, as sequenced in a study of OX40 agonist ivuxolimab in advanced cancers. TCRdb's copy holds only in-frame clones and misses some; the assay was immunoSEQ multiplex PCR. The sample carries 98,000 or so clones, about 91% recorded once. The source was CD4+ or CD8+ T cells sorted from blood, collected in a trial of the OX40 agonist ivuxolimab. The receptors originated from an adult with an advanced solid tumor such as melanoma, head and neck, liver or kidney cancer.

The V and J genes are TRBV7-8 and TRBJ2-7; 9 bases map to TRBD2. The V and J ends lost 3 bases and 6 bases, in that order; junction bases with no gene match: 21. Germline V gives CDR1 SGHVS, CDR2 FQNEAQ. This CDR3 spans 19 amino acids. CDR3 coding DNA: TGTGCCAGCAGCTTTTCCGGGAGACTAGCGGTTACCCCAGGGGGCGAGCAGTACTTC. Protein sequence: CASSFSGRLAVTPGGEQYF.

The chain combines TRBV19 with TRBJ2-1; D uncertain. Germline V gives CDR1 LNHDA, CDR2 SQIVND (reference sequence). Trimming took off 1 base at V and 7 bases at J, with 8 bases between the two ends. The CDR3 has 13 amino acids. The CDR3 sequence is CASSIVVENEQFF. CDR3 sequence (DNA): TGTGCCAGTAGTATAGTGGTAGAAAATGAGCAGTTCTTC.

The chain uses TRBV28 and TRBJ2-3; 9 bases agree with TRBD2. The CDR3 runs to 16 residues. Germline CDR1 MDHEN, CDR2 SYDVKM. After removal of 8 bases from V and 4 bases from J, the junction contained 13 bases not matched to a gene. The CDR3 coding sequence is TGTGCCAGCCGTCCCCCTACGGGACTAGCCGCAGATACGCAGTATTTT. It codes for CASRPPTGLAADTQYF.

Concerning this clone itself: This sample also contains other DNA sequences that code for the same CDR3. V and J are TRBV5-1 and TRBJ1-5; no definite D call. The V gene's germline CDR1 is SGHRS and CDR2 YFSETQ. The CDR3 totals 14 residues. V was cut by 0 bases and J by 4 bases, with 8 bases left in between. CDR3 sequence: CASSLESGNQPQHF. The CDR3 bases are TGCGCCAGCAGCTTGGAGTCGGGGAATCAGCCCCAGCATTTT.

The J gene is TRBJ2-7, the V gene TRBV5-1, with 7 nucleotides matching TRBD1. Unmatched junction bases numbered 17, after V lost 8 bases and J lost 6 bases. The CDR3 has 15 amino acids. Germline V CDR1 and CDR2: SGHRS, YFSETQ. The CDR3 DNA sequence: TGCGCCAGTACCCTGAGGGGGACAGCCGCGGGCGAGCAGTACTTC. Protein: CASTLRGTAAGEQYF.

The chain uses TRBV7-2 and TRBJ1-1, with 7 nucleotides matching TRBD1. CDR1 is SGHTA, CDR2 FQGNSA, per germline. This CDR3 is built from 14 residues. Trimming at V came to 5 bases and at J to 1 base, leaving 4 bases not matched to a gene. CDR3 sequence (DNA): TGTGCCAGCAGCCCACGACAGGGGAACACTGAAGCTTTCTTT. Translating gives CASSPRQGNTEAFF.

The rearrangement joins TRBV28 to TRBJ2-3; a weak D match, TRBD2 (7 bases). Germline-derived CDR1 and CDR2 are MDHEN and SYDVKM. V was clipped by 7 bases and J by 1 base, with 18 bases between them. The CDR3 sequence is 16 residues long. Here the CDR3 DNA reads TGTGCCAGCATCAGTGGGGGGGCTATCGGCACAGATACGCAGTATTTT. Translated: CASISGGAIGTDTQYF.

This chain connects TRBV5-1 to TRBJ1-3; 11 bases align to TRBD1. Germline values: CDR1 SGHRS, CDR2 YFSETQ. The CDR3 sequence is 15 residues long. V lost 3 bases to trimming and J lost 2 bases; unmatched junction nucleotides: 1. CDR3 region: CASSWGQGAGNTIYF. CDR3 sequence (DNA): TGCGCCAGCAGCTGGGGACAGGGGGCTGGAAACACCATATATTTT.

The chain has TRBV9 and TRBJ2-5; D might be TRBD2 (6 bases). Germline CDR1 is SGDLS and CDR2 is YYNGEE. Between the trimmed V and J ends, which lost 0 bases and 11 bases, there was a span of 20 bases. The CDR3 consists of 15 residues. This chain's CDR3 is CASSVAPSGYGEQYF. CDR3 coding DNA: TGTGCCAGCAGCGTAGCCCCGAGCGGGTACGGGGAGCAGTACTTC.

The genes are TRBV5-4 and TRBJ2-1, with TRBD2 matching 11 bases. The junction had 4 bases not matched to a gene; V was cut back by 0 bases and J by 8 bases. Per germline, CDR1 SGHNT and CDR2 YYREEE (reference sequence). The CDR3 contains 15 residues. This CDR3 reads CASSLALAGGDEQFF. As DNA, the CDR3 is TGTGCCAGCAGCTTGGCCTTAGCGGGAGGGGATGAGCAGTTCTTC.

The chain recombines TRBV7-2 with TRBJ1-2; 7 positions match TRBD1. The junction had 3 bases not matched to a gene; V was cut back by 5 bases and J by 0 bases. The CDR3 is made up of 14 amino acids. Germline V gene lookup returns CDR1 SGHTA and CDR2 FQGNSA. This CDR3 reads CASSKGAPNYGYTF. As DNA, the CDR3 is TGTGCCAGCAGCAAGGGGGCGCCTAACTATGGCTACACCTTC.

V is TRBV5-1 and J is TRBJ2-7; 9 bases fit TRBD2. Germline CDR1 is SGHRS and CDR2 is YFSETQ. After removal of 4 bases from V and 7 bases from J, the junction contained 6 bases not matched to a gene. There are 13 residues in the CDR3. Here the CDR3 DNA reads TGCGCCAGCAGCCAAGACCTAGCGGGAGAGCAGTACTTC. It encodes CASSQDLAGEQYF.

The chain carries TRBV18 and TRBJ1-1; D call uncertain. The V gene's germline CDR1 is KGHSH and CDR2 LQKENI. The CDR3 is 14 residues long. V was shortened by 2 bases and J by 0 bases, with 7 bases between the two germline ends. The chain's CDR3 is CASSPGNLNTEAFF. The CDR3 bases are TGTGCCAGCTCACCAGGAAACCTGAACACTGAAGCTTTCTTT.

This sequence joins TRBV27 and TRBJ2-7; 9 bases agree with TRBD2. Trimming cost V 6 bases and J 7 bases; bases outside gene matches: 13. The V gene's germline CDR1 is MNHEY and CDR2 SMNVEV (reference sequence). This CDR3 has 15 amino acids. CDR3 region: CASRKKAGGQREQYF. CDR3 nucleotide sequence: TGTGCCAGCAGGAAGAAAGCGGGAGGCCAGCGGGAGCAGTACTTC.

This clone has only a few counts. CDR3 amino acids: CASSLGQGSVYEQYF. The CDR3 DNA follows: TGTGCCAGCAGCTTGGGACAGGGTTCCGTCTACGAGCAGTACTTC. This chain joins TRBV7-2 and TRBJ2-7; 9 bases line up with TRBD1. Germline V CDR1 and CDR2: SGHTA, FQGNSA. CDR3 length: 15 amino acids. After removal of 3 bases from V and 3 bases from J, the junction contained 6 bases not matched to a gene.

The chain combines TRBV7-2 with TRBJ2-3; D not resolved. This CDR3 has 15 amino acids. V was shortened by 5 bases and J by 8 bases, with 20 bases between the two germline ends. Germline V lookup: CDR1 SGHTA, CDR2 FQGNSA. Written as DNA, the CDR3 is TGTGCCAGCAGCGGTGGTAGCTCAGGCGTGGGTACGCAGTATTTT. It codes for CASSGGSSGVGTQYF.

This clone occurred once. V and J are TRBV19 and TRBJ2-7; possible D gene TRBD2, 5 bases. The V gene lost 7 bases and the J gene lost 1 base, with 11 bases spanning the gap. The length of the CDR3 is 13 residues. Per the germline V gene, CDR1 is LNHDA and CDR2 is SQIVND (reference sequence). The CDR3 here is CASTGSISYEQYF. CDR3 in DNA: TGTGCCAGTACGGGGAGTATATCCTACGAGCAGTACTTC.

Worth noting for this clone: Distinct nucleotide sequences in the sample also encode this CDR3. The chain recombines TRBV5-1 with TRBJ2-3, with D hard to call. The CDR3 is made up of 13 amino acids. Trimming pared 3 bases from V and 0 bases from J, leaving 5 bases between. From germline, CDR1 is SGHRS and CDR2 YFSETQ. The CDR3, as DNA: TGCGCCAGCAGCTCCGGCAGCACAGATACGCAGTATTTT. Protein sequence: CASSSGSTDTQYF.

This clone was seen just once. The chain is built from TRBV7-9 and TRBJ2-7; TRBD2 is a possible D gene (6 bases). The CDR3 sequence is 14 residues long. Trimming removed 5 bases at V and 5 bases at J, with 16 bases between. Germline CDR1 reads SEHNR; CDR2 reads FQNEAQ (reference sequence). In nucleotides, the CDR3 is TGTGCCAGCAGCCAGAGAACGACTAGAAACGAGCAGTACTTC. Its translation is CASSQRTTRNEQYF.

This clone was counted once. The chain uses TRBV2 and TRBJ2-2; TRBD1 aligns across 11 bases. After removal of 6 bases from V and 7 bases from J, the junction contained 10 bases not matched to a gene. The V gene's germline CDR1 is SNHLY and CDR2 FYNNEI. The CDR3 runs 16 residues. The CDR3 bases are TGTGCCAGCAGAAGGACAGGGGGCGACCTTGGCGGGGAGCTGTTTTTT. This encodes CASRRTGGDLGGELFF.

This clone came up once. The chain carries TRBV11-3 and TRBJ2-1; 9 positions match TRBD2. Germline lookup yields CDR1 SGHNT and CDR2 YENEEA. The CDR3 consists of 14 residues. V gave up 5 bases and J gave up 10 bases; unmatched junction bases: 9. Here the CDR3 DNA reads TGTGCCAGCAGCCCGGGACTAGCAAAAGTGGAGCAGTTCTTC. It yields the protein CASSPGLAKVEQFF.

The V call is TRBV6-4, the J call TRBJ1-1; no clear D. The germline V gene encodes CDR1 MRHNA and CDR2 SNTAGT. The CDR3 has 15 residues. V was pared by 0 bases and J by 1 base, with 9 bases between. The CDR3 loop reads CASSDSMSPNTEAFF. For the CDR3, the DNA is TGTGCCAGCAGTGACTCGATGAGTCCGAACACTGAAGCTTTCTTT.

This clone was seen only once. This sequence joins TRBV6-1 and TRBJ2-7, with D hard to call. V gave up 4 bases and J gave up 10 bases, with 32 bases separating them. The CDR3 has 18 residues. Germline lookup yields CDR1 MNHNS and CDR2 SASEGT. The CDR3, as DNA: TGTGCCAGCAGTGTCAACCCCAAAAAAAGCCTTTCTCGGTCGGGCCAGTACTTC. Translation gives CASSVNPKKSLSRSGQYF.

This sequence joins TRBV20-1 and TRBJ2-1; D gene unclear. The CDR3 consists of 11 residues. V lost 6 bases and J 2 bases, leaving 5 bases between the germline ends. Germline-derived CDR1 and CDR2 are DFQATT and SNEGSKA (reference sequence). In DNA, the CDR3 is TGCAGTGCCCGGACCTACAATGAGCAGTTCTTC. Its translation is CSARTYNEQFF.

CDR3 sequence reads: CASISGSVYNEQFF. CDR3 coding DNA: TGTGCCAGCATTAGCGGGAGTGTTTACAATGAGCAGTTCTTC. J is TRBJ2-1 and V is TRBV28, with 9 bases matching TRBD2. V lost 7 bases, J lost 4 bases, and 5 bases stayed unmatched. The CDR3 contains 14 residues. Germline lookup yields CDR1 MDHEN and CDR2 SYDVKM.

The chain recombines TRBV13 with TRBJ2-7, with 7 bases matching TRBD1. Germline V lookup: CDR1 PRHDT, CDR2 FYEKMQ (reference sequence). V was pared by 5 bases and J by 9 bases, with 16 bases of the junction left unmatched. The CDR3 covers 15 residues. The CDR3 region is CASSAQGQKLDVQYF. CDR3 DNA: TGTGCCAGCAGCGCGCAGGGACAGAAATTGGATGTGCAGTACTTC.

This chain connects TRBV9 to TRBJ2-2; D is possibly TRBD1 (6 bases). Between the trimmed V and J ends, which lost 0 bases and 4 bases, there was a span of 10 bases. The CDR3 runs 15 residues. Germline V gene lookup returns CDR1 SGDLS and CDR2 YYNGEE. The CDR3 here is CASSVAGHITGELFF. The CDR3 nucleotides are TGTGCCAGCAGCGTAGCGGGACATATCACCGGGGAGCTGTTTTTT.

The chain links TRBV10-3 to TRBJ2-3; D is uncertain. The CDR3 totals 13 residues. Germline assignment: CDR1 ENHRY and CDR2 SYGVKD. V lost 4 bases and J 1 base, leaving 6 bases between the germline ends. The CDR3 reads CAISARRTDTQYF. The CDR3 DNA reads as TGTGCCATCAGTGCCCGACGCACAGATACGCAGTATTTT.